This T cell receptor (beta chain) was identified during a study of type 1 and type 2 diabetes patients. In the study overall: Participants included type 1 and type 2 diabetes patients plus nondiabetic controls. Magnetic bead positive selection isolated CD4+ or CD8+ T cells from PBMCs. Study outcomes and limitations: Age and gender were not matched between study groups, possibly biasing interpretation. A median of one highly-expanded CD4+ clone, covering 3% to 4% of reads, occurred in type 2 diabetes.

V lost 4 bases and J lost 4, with 7 bases in between. The CDR3 is made up of 12 amino acids. Concerning this clonotype: The antigen remains undetermined.

Amplification started from genomic DNA. Multiplex PCR with 30 forward and 13 reverse primers amplified the TCR beta CDR3. Via MiXCR, TCRdb re-called the multiplex PCR reads, giving one row per CDR3 protein. Of around 300,000 distinct CDR3 sequences listed, around 47% are singletons. The receptor's source is a man in his late teens or twenties with type 2 diabetes. The sequenced sample was peripheral blood mononuclear cells (PBMCs). The gene calls are TRBV12-3 or TRBV12-4 and TRBJ1-1; D call uncertain. CDR3 nucleotides: TGTGCCAGCAGTTCCATGGGCACTGAAGCTTTCTTT. It codes for CASSSMGTEAFF.